These 28 T cell receptor beta chains were all obtained from the same sample, sequenced in a study of a mutant IDH1 vaccine in newly diagnosed glioma. No antigens are known for them. Time point given: week 23, last vaccination. Topical imiquimod was applied with each vaccine dose, which held 300 ug of mutant IDH1 20-mer peptide. Generated by immunoSEQ multiplex PCR, the TCRdb table keeps only in-frame clones and is missing some. The sample records roughly 28,000 clones, approximately 80% being singletons. This material consisted of PBMCs, taken from a glioma patient whose treatment included an IDH1 peptide vaccine. All receptors derive from a woman in her late teens or twenties with glioma.

This chain uses TRBV9 with TRBJ2-1, with TRBD1 identical over 9 bases. The germline CDR1 and CDR2 sequences are SGDLS and YYNGEE. V shed 0 bases and J 6 bases; nucleotides not matched to a gene: 4. The CDR3 runs to 15 residues. This CDR3 reads CASSVEGQGFNEQFF. CDR3 sequence (DNA): TGTGCCAGCAGCGTAGAGGGACAGGGTTTCAATGAGCAGTTCTTC.

The V call is TRBV19, the J call TRBJ1-5; 9 bases agree with TRBD1. CDR3 length: 15 residues. With V trimmed by 8 bases and J by 7 bases, 12 bases remained unmatched. Per the germline V gene, CDR1 is LNHDA and CDR2 is SQIVND (reference sequence). The CDR3, as DNA: TGTGCCAGTCAACAGGGGGCAGAGTGGATCCAGCCCCAGCATTTT. Translated: CASQQGAEWIQPQHF.

This chain connects TRBV7-9 to TRBJ2-1, with 7 bases matching TRBD2. This CDR3 region has 16 residues. V lost 2 bases and J lost 7; bases outside the gene matches: 11. The germline V gene encodes CDR1 SEHNR and CDR2 FQNEAQ (reference sequence). CDR3 sequence reads: CASSLLQAGVGNEQFF. CDR3 nucleotide sequence: TGTGCCAGCAGCTTACTTCAGGCGGGAGTCGGGAATGAGCAGTTCTTC.

The J gene is TRBJ1-5, the V gene TRBV28, with D perhaps TRBD1 (6 bases). Germline CDR1 MDHEN, CDR2 SYDVKM. This CDR3 spans 14 amino acids. Trimming pared 7 bases from V and 3 bases from J, leaving 13 bases between. The CDR3 reads CASIPDSINQPQHF. Here the CDR3 DNA reads TGTGCCAGCATTCCGGACAGCATCAATCAGCCCCAGCATTTT.

J is TRBJ2-7 and V is TRBV13; D remains ambiguous. CDR1 and CDR2 (germline): PRHDT, FYEKMQ (reference sequence). This CDR3 has 14 residues. With 7 bases removed from V and 2 bases from J, the gap between germline ends came to 15 bases. CDR3 in amino acids: CASTSVALTYEQYF. In nucleotides, the CDR3 is TGTGCCAGCACCTCGGTGGCACTAACCTACGAGCAGTACTTC.

The rearrangement links TRBV20-1 to TRBJ1-1; D gene ambiguous. The germline gives CDR1 DFQATT, CDR2 SNEGSKA (reference sequence). The germline V and J ends were trimmed by 8 bases and 0 bases, with 7 bases remaining between them. There are 11 residues in the CDR3. CDR3 sequence reads: CSSRLNTEAFF. CDR3 coding DNA: TGCAGTTCAAGGCTGAACACTGAAGCTTTCTTT.

In DNA form, the CDR3 reads TGTGCCAGCAGTTGGTCAGGCAATGAGCAGTTCTTC. Translation: CASSWSGNEQFF. The rearrangement uses TRBV6-1 and TRBJ2-1; D is ambiguous. CDR1 is MNHNS and CDR2 is SASEGT in the germline V gene. V was clipped by 5 bases and J by 6 bases, with 8 bases between them. The CDR3 has 12 amino acids.

The V and J genes are TRBV15 and TRBJ1-5; maybe TRBD1 (5 bases). V lost 0 bases and J 5 bases, leaving 11 bases between the germline ends. The germline CDR1 and CDR2 sequences are LNHNV and YYDKDF (reference sequence). The CDR3 totals 15 residues. The CDR3 reads CATSRDGTDDQPQHF. The CDR3 DNA reads as TGTGCCACCAGCAGAGATGGGACCGACGATCAGCCCCAGCATTTT.

This chain uses TRBV5-4 with TRBJ2-1; no reliable D call. CDR1 and CDR2 (germline): SGHNT, YYREEE (reference sequence). V lost 1 base and J 6 bases, leaving 5 bases between the germline ends. The CDR3 runs to 12 residues. This CDR3 is CASSLISNEQFF. DNA for the CDR3: TGTGCCAGCAGCTTGATAAGCAATGAGCAGTTCTTC. The full variable domain, with the rest looked up from reference TRBV5-4 and TRBJ2-1, is ETGVTQSPTHLIKTRGQQVTLRCSSQSGHNTVSWYQQALGQGPQFIFQYYREEENGRGNFPPRFSGLQFPNYSSELNVNALELDDSALYLCASSLISNEQFFGPGTRLTVL.

This clone was observed a single time. CDR3 amino acids: CASSPDTWTGRDTGELFF. The CDR3 DNA reads as TGTGCCAGCAGCCCGGATACCTGGACAGGGAGGGACACCGGGGAGCTGTTTTTT. The V and J genes are TRBV7-9 and TRBJ2-2; D perhaps matches TRBD1 (8 bases). Looked up from germline, CDR1 is SEHNR and CDR2 is FQNEAQ (reference sequence). The CDR3 contains 18 residues. Trimming removed 5 bases from V and 3 bases from J, with 22 bases in between.

This clone was observed a few times. In DNA form, the CDR3 reads TGTGCCAGCACCCTGGGGCAGGGCTACGAGCAGTACTTC. This codes for CASTLGQGYEQYF. The chain carries TRBV27 and TRBJ2-7, with D possibly TRBD1 on 5 matching bases. The V gene's germline CDR1 is MNHEY and CDR2 SMNVEV (reference sequence). The CDR3 sequence is 13 residues long. Trimming stripped 7 bases from V and 3 bases from J, with 13 bases between.

Written as DNA, the CDR3 is TGTGCCAGCAGTTACGGGGTGGACACTGAAGCTTTCTTT. This codes for CASSYGVDTEAFF. This sequence joins TRBV6-6 and TRBJ1-1; no definite D call. V was shortened by 2 bases and J by 3 bases, with 7 bases between the two germline ends. The germline CDR1 and CDR2 sequences are MNHNY and SVGAGI (reference sequence). The CDR3 extends over 13 amino acids.

J is TRBJ1-1 and V is TRBV27; D is ambiguous. The germline CDR1 and CDR2 sequences are MNHEY and SMNVEV (reference sequence). V was pared by 0 bases and J by 0 bases, with 8 bases between. This CDR3 is built from 15 residues. CDR3 nucleotides: TGTGCCAGCAGTTTATCGGCCGGGGTGAACACTGAAGCTTTCTTT. Encoded protein: CASSLSAGVNTEAFF.

This clone was observed a few times. This chain joins TRBV2 and TRBJ1-3; tentative D call: TRBD1 (6 bases). This CDR3 is built from 15 residues. Trimming shortened V by 5 bases and J by 0 bases, and 11 bases separated the two germline ends. Germline V gives CDR1 SNHLY, CDR2 FYNNEI. The CDR3 reads CASSKDSYSGNTIYF. The DNA of the CDR3 is TGTGCCAGCAGTAAGGACAGCTACTCTGGAAACACCATATATTTT.

V and J are TRBV7-2 and TRBJ2-3, with unresolved D. Germline V gene sequence: CDR1 SGHTA, CDR2 FQGNSA. The CDR3 spans 13 residues. The V end lost 0 bases, the J end lost 2 bases, and 3 bases lay between the germline ends. The CDR3 protein is CASSLAYTDTQYF. The CDR3 DNA sequence: TGTGCCAGCAGCTTAGCGTACACAGATACGCAGTATTTT.

The gene calls are TRBV6-1 and TRBJ1-2; possibly TRBD1 for D (5 bases). Germline CDR1 and CDR2: MNHNS and SASEGT. Trimming removed 6 bases from V and 6 bases from J, with 14 bases in between. This CDR3 region has 13 residues. CDR3 region: CASSQGFGDGYTF. In DNA form, the CDR3 reads TGTGCCAGCAGCCAGGGTTTTGGGGATGGCTACACCTTC.

The table lists this clone with a few counts. The chain carries TRBV5-1 and TRBJ1-1; TRBD1 matches at 9 bases. The germline V gene has CDR1 SGHRS and CDR2 YFSETQ. V shed 3 bases, J shed 1 base, and the junction held 1 base outside the gene matches. This CDR3 has 14 amino acids. The CDR3 loop reads CASSWGQGNTEAFF. The CDR3 bases are TGCGCCAGCAGCTGGGGACAGGGGAACACTGAAGCTTTCTTT.

V is TRBV19 and J is TRBJ2-5, with D perhaps matching TRBD1 (6 bases). Germline V gene sequence: CDR1 LNHDA, CDR2 SQIVND (reference sequence). Trimming removed 6 bases at V and 4 bases at J, with 18 bases between. The CDR3 has 15 amino acids. CDR3 loop: CASRPDTGLGETQYF. CDR3 coding DNA: TGTGCCAGTAGGCCCGATACAGGGTTGGGAGAGACCCAGTACTTC.

The chain recombines TRBV7-2 with TRBJ1-1; tentative D call: TRBD1 (5 bases). Germline assignment: CDR1 SGHTA and CDR2 FQGNSA. V was pared by 7 bases and J by 10 bases, with 16 bases between. The CDR3 sequence is 12 residues long. The CDR3 DNA is TGTGCCAGCACCTACATGGGTACAGGAGCTTTCTTT. It codes for CASTYMGTGAFF. The full variable domain, completed using reference TRBV7-2 and TRBJ1-1, is GAGVSQSPSNKVTEKGKDVELRCDPISGHTALYWYRQSLGQGLEFLIYFQGNSAPDKSGLPSDRFSAERTGGSVSTLTIQRTQQEDSAVYLCASTYMGTGAFFGQGTRLTVV.

V gene TRBV2 combines with J gene TRBJ2-7; 9 bases fit TRBD2. The germline V gene encodes CDR1 SNHLY and CDR2 FYNNEI. Trimming at V came to 3 bases and at J to 6 bases, leaving 12 bases not matched to a gene. The CDR3 covers 16 residues. CDR3 in DNA: TGTGCCAGCAGTGATCGGCGGGGGGGCCTCTGGGGCGAGCAGTACTTC. Translation: CASSDRRGGLWGEQYF.

The count of this clone is one. The chain has TRBV5-4 and TRBJ2-1, with D unresolved. This CDR3 comprises 11 residues. Trimming stripped 3 bases from V and 4 bases from J, with 2 bases between. Germline V gene lookup returns CDR1 SGHNT and CDR2 YYREEE (reference sequence). This CDR3 reads CASSYYNEQFF. CDR3 coding DNA: TGTGCCAGCAGCTATTACAATGAGCAGTTCTTC.

The chain is built from TRBV4-1 and TRBJ2-2; TRBD1 matches 8 bases. The CDR3 length is 16 residues. Germline CDR1 MGHRA, CDR2 YSYEKL. V gave up 0 bases and J gave up 4 bases; unmatched junction bases: 4. DNA of the CDR3: TGCGCCAGCAGCCAAGAATCTACAGGGGGCACCGGGGAGCTGTTTTTT. Protein product: CASSQESTGGTGELFF.

V gene TRBV6-5 combines with J gene TRBJ2-2, with a weak D call TRBD2 (6 bases). Germline CDR1 MNHEY, CDR2 SVGAGI. CDR3 length: 14 amino acids. V gave up 7 bases and J gave up 5 bases, with 14 bases separating them. The CDR3 reads CASISRGRTGELFF. The CDR3 DNA follows: TGTGCCAGCATCTCGCGGGGACGAACCGGGGAGCTGTTTTTT.

This clone is a singleton in its sample. The CDR3 loop reads CASGFFREGEGPNEQFF. The CDR3 bases are TGTGCTAGTGGTTTTTTCCGCGAGGGGGAGGGCCCCAATGAGCAGTTCTTC. The chain combines TRBV12-5 with TRBJ2-1, with D possibly TRBD2 on 7 matching bases. The CDR3 sequence is 17 residues long. In germline, CDR1 is LGHNT, CDR2 FRNRAP. Between the trimmed V and J ends, which lost 3 bases and 6 bases, there was a span of 21 bases.

CDR3 residues: CASSLVGDTQYF. CDR3 nucleotide sequence: TGCGCCAGCAGCTTGGTAGGAGATACGCAGTATTTT. V and J are TRBV5-1 and TRBJ2-3; D is unresolved. There are 12 residues in the CDR3. The germline CDR1 and CDR2 sequences are SGHRS and YFSETQ. V shed 0 bases and J shed 5 bases, with 4 bases lying between them.

The chain uses TRBV5-6 and TRBJ1-4; TRBD1 aligns across 12 bases. CDR1 is SGHDT, CDR2 YYEEEE, per germline. V shed 5 bases, J shed 2 bases, and the junction held 7 bases outside the gene matches. The CDR3 sequence is 17 residues long. In DNA form, the CDR3 reads TGTGCCAGCAGTACTCCGGGACAGGGGGCGACTAATGAAAAACTGTTTTTT. Its protein product is CASSTPGQGATNEKLFF.

The chain combines TRBV7-9 with TRBJ1-2, with 8 bases aligning to TRBD1. The junction had 0 bases not matched to a gene; V was cut back by 1 base and J by 2 bases. The CDR3 has 14 residues. Germline lookup yields CDR1 SEHNR and CDR2 FQNEAQ (reference sequence). Here the CDR3 DNA reads TGTGCCAGCAGCTTAGGACAGGGGAACTATGGCTACACCTTC. Protein sequence: CASSLGQGNYGYTF.

Remarks on this clone: The same CDR3 can be traced to other DNA sequences in this sample. The chain joins TRBV19 to TRBJ1-5; D remains unclear. Germline V CDR1 and CDR2: LNHDA, SQIVND (reference sequence). Trimming shortened V by 5 bases and J by 2 bases, and 7 bases separated the two germline ends. The CDR3 runs 13 residues. This CDR3 reads CASSSRGNQPQHF. The CDR3 DNA is TGTGCCAGTAGTTCAAGGGGCAATCAGCCCCAGCATTTT.